The clone carrying this T cell receptor (beta chain) was detected once. The source of the sample is a study of PD-L1 blockade in urothelial cancer. The time point is: peripheral blood 6 weeks after treatment start. This CDR3 has 12 amino acids. Trimming stripped 5 bases from V and 6 bases from J, with 10 bases between. Germline V gene data show CDR1 as KGHSH and CDR2 as LQKENI. Repertoires were generated with immunoSEQ multiplex PCR, while TCRdb's copy carries only in-frame clones and drops some. The table records around 80,000 clones, 85% to 95% of them present only once. The sequencing here drew on PBMCs, taken around atezolizumab (anti-PD-L1) treatment. The rearrangement uses TRBV18 and TRBJ1-1; no clear D gene. The receptor was derived from a woman of 80 years or more with urothelial cancer. CDR3 sequence (DNA): TGTGCCAGCTCATTTCAAGCCCCTGAAGCTTTCTTT. Amino acids: CASSFQAPEAFF. The full variable domain, completed using reference TRBV18 and TRBJ1-1, is NAGVMQNPRHLVRRRGQEARLRCSPMKGHSHVYWYRQLPEEGLKFMVYLQKENIIDESGMPKERFSAEFPKEGPSILRIQQVVRGDSAAYFCASSFQAPEAFFGQGTRLTVV.